This T cell receptor beta chain stems from a study of T cells in tuberculosis. On this clone: Its target is not known.

Libraries were prepared by immunoSEQ multiplex PCR; TCRdb keeps only in-frame clonotypes and omits some of them. This repertoire shows tens of thousands of clones, 90% to 95% found once; its top ten account for roughly 2.2%. Points from the study as a whole: Active tuberculosis patients had shorter CDR3-alpha; the beta difference was nonsignificant.

V lost 1 base and J lost 3, with 9 bases in between. The germline V gene has CDR1 SNHLY and CDR2 FYNNEI. The CDR3 contains 14 residues. The chain is built from TRBV2 and TRBJ1-1, with D hard to call. The sequence was obtained from a donor aged 5-35 years with latent tuberculosis or without tuberculosis infection. The sequencing input was PBMCs. CDR3 amino acids: CASSEENGDTEAFF. The CDR3 bases are TGTGCCAGCAGTGAAGAGAACGGGGACACTGAAGCTTTCTTT.